The 5 T cell receptor beta chains presented below share a single source sample, sequenced in a study of cytomegalovirus exposure and HLA in healthy donors. PCR employed 60 Vbeta and 13 Jbeta primers. Assay used: immunoSEQ multiplex PCR; TCRdb lists only in-frame clones, some missing. This table holds 100,000 or so clones, about four fifths found once. Sequencing used PBMCs. The source is a woman aged 40 to 49 in good health and CMV-seronegative.

This clone was seen a single time. This chain links TRBV2 with TRBJ1-2; D remains unclear. CDR1 is SNHLY and CDR2 is FYNNEI in the germline V gene. V was pared by 5 bases and J by 7 bases, with 20 bases between. This CDR3 is 15 amino acids long. CDR3 amino acids: CASSQRLFHERGYTF. DNA of the CDR3: TGTGCCAGCAGTCAGAGACTCTTCCACGAGCGTGGCTACACCTTC.

The chain employs TRBV6-6 and TRBJ2-7, with a tentative D call TRBD1 (5 bases). The CDR3 extends over 11 amino acids. Germline assignment: CDR1 MNHNY and CDR2 SVGAGI (reference sequence). Trimming stripped 2 bases from V and 9 bases from J, with 8 bases between. This CDR3 reads CASSYGQRQYF. The CDR3 DNA reads as TGTGCCAGCAGTTACGGACAACGGCAGTACTTC.

This sequence joins TRBV9 and TRBJ2-3; 14 bases agree with TRBD2. The ends lost 2 bases at V and 2 bases at J; junction bases unmatched: 13. Germline-derived CDR1 and CDR2 are SGDLS and YYNGEE. CDR3 size: 20 residues. CDR3 residues: CASSVGRPGLAGAYTDTQYF. CDR3 coding DNA: TGTGCCAGCAGCGTGGGCCGGCCGGGACTAGCGGGGGCCTACACAGATACGCAGTATTTT.

This clone occurred once. J is TRBJ1-2 and V is TRBV18; 10 bases fit TRBD1. This CDR3 contains 16 residues. Germline CDR1 KGHSH, CDR2 LQKENI. The V segment lost 3 bases and the J segment 4 bases; nucleotides outside the gene matches: 8. In DNA form, the CDR3 reads TGTGCCAGCTCACCCGAAACGGGACAGGGGCCCTATGGCTACACCTTC. Residues: CASSPETGQGPYGYTF.

The J gene is TRBJ1-3, the V gene TRBV18; TRBD1 is a possible D gene (5 bases). Germline lookup yields CDR1 KGHSH and CDR2 LQKENI. There are 15 residues in the CDR3. V was pared by 6 bases and J by 0 bases, with 12 bases between. The CDR3 sequence is CASSFGQSSGNTIYF. CDR3 bases: TGTGCCAGCTCGTTCGGACAAAGCTCTGGAAACACCATATATTTT.